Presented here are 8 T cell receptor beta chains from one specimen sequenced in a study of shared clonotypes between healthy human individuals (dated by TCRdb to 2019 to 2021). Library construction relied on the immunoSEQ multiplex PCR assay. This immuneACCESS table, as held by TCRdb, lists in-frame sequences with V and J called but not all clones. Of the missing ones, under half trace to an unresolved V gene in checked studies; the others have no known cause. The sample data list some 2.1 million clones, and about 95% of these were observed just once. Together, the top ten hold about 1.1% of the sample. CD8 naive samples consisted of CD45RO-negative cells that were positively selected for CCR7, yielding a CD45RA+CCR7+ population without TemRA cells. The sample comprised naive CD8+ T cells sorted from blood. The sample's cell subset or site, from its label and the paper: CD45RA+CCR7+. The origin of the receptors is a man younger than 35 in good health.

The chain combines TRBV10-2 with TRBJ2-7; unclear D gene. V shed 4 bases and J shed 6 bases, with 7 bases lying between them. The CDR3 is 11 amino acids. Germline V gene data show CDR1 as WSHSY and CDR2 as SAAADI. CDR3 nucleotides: TGCGCCAGCAGTGGACCGCGCGAGCAGTACTTC. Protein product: CASSGPREQYF.

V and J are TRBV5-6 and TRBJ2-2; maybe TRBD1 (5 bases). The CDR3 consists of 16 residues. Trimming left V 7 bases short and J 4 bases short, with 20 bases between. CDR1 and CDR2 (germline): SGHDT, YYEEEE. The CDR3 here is CASQAGPVIFTGELFF. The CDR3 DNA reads TGTGCCAGCCAGGCAGGGCCGGTTATCTTCACCGGGGAGCTGTTTTTT.

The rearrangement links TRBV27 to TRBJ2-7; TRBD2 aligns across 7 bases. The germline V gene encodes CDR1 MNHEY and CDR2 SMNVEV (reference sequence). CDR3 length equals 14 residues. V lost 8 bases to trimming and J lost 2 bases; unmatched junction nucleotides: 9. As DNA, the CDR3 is TGTGCCAGCCGCCTGGGGGGGGGTCCCTACGAGCAGTACTTC. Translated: CASRLGGGPYEQYF.

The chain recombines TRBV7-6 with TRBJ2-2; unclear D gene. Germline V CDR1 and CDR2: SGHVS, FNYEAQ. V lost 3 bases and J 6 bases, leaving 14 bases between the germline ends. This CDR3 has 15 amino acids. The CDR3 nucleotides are TGTGCCAGCAGCTTTTCCGGCGACAACTCCGGGGAGCTGTTTTTT. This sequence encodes CASSFSGDNSGELFF.

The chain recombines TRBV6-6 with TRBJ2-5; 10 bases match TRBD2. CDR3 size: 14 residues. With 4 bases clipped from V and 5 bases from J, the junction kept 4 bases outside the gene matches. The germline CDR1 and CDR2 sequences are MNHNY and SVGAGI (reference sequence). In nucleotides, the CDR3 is TGTGCCAGCAGTTCCGGGACTAGCGTGGAGACCCAGTACTTC. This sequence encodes CASSSGTSVETQYF.

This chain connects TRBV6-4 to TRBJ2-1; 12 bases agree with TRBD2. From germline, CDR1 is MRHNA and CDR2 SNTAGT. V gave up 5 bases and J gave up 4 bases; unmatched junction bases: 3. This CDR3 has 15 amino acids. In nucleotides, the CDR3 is TGTGCCAGCAGTATACTAGCGGGGGGATACAATGAGCAGTTCTTC. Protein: CASSILAGGYNEQFF.

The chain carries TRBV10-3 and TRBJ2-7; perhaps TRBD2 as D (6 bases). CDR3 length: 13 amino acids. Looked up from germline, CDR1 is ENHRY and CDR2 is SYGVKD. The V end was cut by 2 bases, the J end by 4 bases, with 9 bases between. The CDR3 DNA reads TGTGCCATCAGTGAGGGAGGGGTTTACGAGCAGTACTTC. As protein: CAISEGGVYEQYF.

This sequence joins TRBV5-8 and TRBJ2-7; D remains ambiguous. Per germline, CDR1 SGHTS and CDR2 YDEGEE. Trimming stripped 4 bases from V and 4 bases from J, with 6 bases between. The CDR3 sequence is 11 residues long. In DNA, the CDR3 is TGTGCCAGCAGCCCCGTATACGAGCAGTACTTC. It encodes CASSPVYEQYF.